This T cell receptor beta chain was documented in a study of cytomegalovirus exposure and HLA in healthy donors. Study as a whole: Early released data comprised 80 million to 100 million unique TCRs from HLA-typed donors. Study results and limitations: Through in vitro validation, three CMV-associated chains were shown to be specific for CMV antigens. A later analysis by the authors found several of the most significant clusters apparently linked to common viral pathogens.

About this clone itself: Its specificity is not known.

Primers for the PCR totalled 60 Vbeta and 13 Jbeta. Method: immunoSEQ multiplex PCR; TCRdb's copy keeps in-frame clones and lacks some. The table lists some 120,000 clones, roughly a sixth of them singletons, with 2.9% in the top ten. This receptor was identified in a female donor in good health and CMV-seropositive. The specimen sequenced was PBMCs.

The CDR3 reads CASSLGEGVLSPLHF. CDR3 sequence (DNA): TGTGCCAGCAGCTTAGGAGAGGGGGTTCTGTCACCCCTCCACTTT. The chain is built from TRBV11-2 and TRBJ1-6; tentative D call: TRBD1 (6 bases). Trimming left V 1 base short and J 10 bases short, with 14 bases between. The CDR3 has 15 amino acids. Looked up from germline, CDR1 is SGHAT and CDR2 is FQNNGV.